This T cell receptor beta chain was obtained from a study of cytomegalovirus exposure and HLA in healthy donors (dated by TCRdb to about 2017). For context, the study as a whole: In an earlier analysis of about 560 of the donors, 276 Gb of sequence data and just under 120 million unique TCR beta sequences from about 179 million T cells were reported. To study patterns of TCR occurrence, a later analysis re-analyzed previously published TCR beta repertoires from 666 donors and added high-resolution HLA genotyping. The study was designed to test whether signatures of past pathogen exposure could be identified by cataloging public T cell receptors. An earlier analysis of 587 of the donors used high-throughput TCR beta sequencing to judge whether each TCR beta V gene segment behaved as functional or pseudogenic. Every discovery cohort repertoire had been produced on one sequencing platform. Among the roughly 390 genotyped donors, roughly 80% belonged to the genetic ancestry cluster associated with self-reported Caucasian donors. In addition to the first cohort of around 670 subjects, a separate validation cohort of approximately 130 different subjects was used. Because of strong linkage in the cohort, roughly five DR-DQ haplotypes were treated as single units for association and clustering. In a later genetic analysis, genome-wide SNP genotypes for about 65% of the roughly 670 donors were used, and that subset was treated as a discovery cohort. Using immunosequencing, the study profiled T cell repertoires from about 620 subjects and related those repertoires to cytomegalovirus serostatus. Rather than using new phenotypic data, the later analysis identified candidate immune exposures from TCR beta sequences and from how often those sequences occurred across donors. HLA typing covered class I and class II loci at four-digit resolution. On average, 235,054 unique TCR beta nucleotide sequences were sequenced per donor among some 430 genotyped donors of the cohort, with approximately 18% of those sequences being non-productive. The number of donors typed differed by locus, with about 620-630 for A, B, C, DRB1 and DQB1, approximately 500 for DQA1, 600 to 610 for DPA1, and 450 to 480 for DPB1. Donor age, sex, ethnicity and CMV serostatus were compiled alongside the repertoire data. To predict cytomegalovirus infection status, the study brought together high-throughput TCR immunosequencing, statistical association of individual TCRs with disease status, and machine learning. Around 320 gigabases of sequencing data and 78 million or so unique TCR sequences were included in an early release covering 500 to 750 HLA-typed donors.

Points the paper makes about the study in general: When HLA alleles, especially DR and DQ, strongly co-occurred, attributing TCR associations to individual alleles was difficult. A later analysis reported that several top co-occurrence clusters appeared linked to parvovirus B19, influenza, CMV and Epstein-Barr virus. In this cohort, only TCR beta chains were sequenced, and detectable features were limited by the absence of alpha or paired-chain data. Some IMGT-functional V segments, including TRBV6-2 and TRBV6-3, could not be distinguished by the 87-base-pair reads and were therefore excluded. In vitro tests confirmed that a few of the cytomegalovirus-associated TCR beta chains recognize cytomegalovirus antigens. The presence/absence analyses assumed that sequencing depth was roughly uniform across donors, and that assumption may not be true. Compared with equally common non-associated chains, HLA-associated TCR beta chains in a later analysis were more clonally expanded and had lower generation probabilities. About 17 rarely observed V segments, including chromosome 9 orphons, were excluded from the earlier analysis of several hundred of the donors because counts were too low. The study listed 164 TCR beta chains as associated with cytomegalovirus. In an earlier analysis of some 540 of the donors, most TCR beta V segments appeared in productive rearrangements about 87% or about 30% of the time, broadly matching IMGT annotations. According to a later genetic analysis, donors in an Asian-associated ancestry cluster had fewer N-insertions in productive TCRs than the roughly 700-donor mean. In a later analysis, most CMV-associated TCR beta chains were found to appear HLA-restricted, with HLA associations seemingly driven largely by CMV exposure. According to the authors, the approach could potentially be generalized to other disease states and immunological phenotypes. Because HLA typing was missing for some donors at each locus, association tests included only the typed subset. According to a later analysis, TCR association rates differed among HLA loci, with DRB1 alleles showing the most associated TCRs and HLA-C alleles showing the fewest. Linkage disequilibrium might explain the correlated functional status among segregating V segments, but an unknown experimental factor could not be excluded. Cytomegalovirus status was reported to be diagnosed by the classifier with high specificity and sensitivity in both the original and validation cohorts. The sequencing pipeline was judged likely to have produced a cluster of highly shared sequence variants as a technical artifact. In a later genetic analysis, a missense DCLRE1C variant was associated with V-gene and J-gene trimming of TCR beta chains, and the association was replicated in an independent cohort. At a false discovery rate of 0.05, a later analysis linked 15,000 to 20,000 TCR beta sequences to specific HLA alleles. A further reported finding was that TCR beta sequences accurately predicted the HLA-A and HLA-B alleles for most subjects in the first cohort. Most TCR sequences were seen in very few donors, while some public TCRs were found in many individuals. CMV serostatus was the only immune exposure information available for the cohort.

For this clone: Its antigen is still unknown. Per-base qualities were not stored, and no clone one base away is much larger.

Trimming accounts for 4 bases at V and 3 bases at J, while the number of junction bases matched to no gene is 2. Inclusive of the bounding cysteine and phenylalanine, the CDR3 is 14 residues long. Only the CDR3 part of the read is kept: 42 bases, read in frame from the first base. Based on the germline V gene, the CDR1 and CDR2 sequences are KGHSH and LQKENI. Receptor libraries were prepared by the immunoSEQ multiplex PCR assay. For the multiplex PCR, a mixture combining 60 forward primers for TCR Vbeta segments and 13 reverse primers for TCR Jbeta segments was used. The CDR3 region of rearranged TCR beta genes was amplified from genomic DNA with a multiplex PCR assay. The amplified TCR beta libraries were sequenced on the Illumina HiSeq System as 87-base-pair reads. Concerning the study's data processing: A later analysis tallied 75 million to 95 million unique TCR beta chains across the 660 or so repertoires, and 10 million to 11 million of those chains were shared by two or more donors. Raw reads were error-corrected and collapsed into unique sequences by a nearest-neighbor algorithm in which closely related sequences were merged to remove PCR and sequencing errors. CDR3 sequences were aligned to IMGT reference sequences to assign V, D and J gene segments. For a sequence to be retained, at least a six-nucleotide match to both a V gene segment and a J gene segment was required. Rearrangements were called productive when the CDR3 lacked stop codons and stayed in frame with V and J; all others were non-productive. Following IMGT convention, CDR3 was defined as the stretch from the second conserved V-encoded cysteine to the conserved J-encoded phenylalanine. The earlier analysis of about 610 of the donors excluded sequences that lacked an unambiguous match to a single V gene segment. In an earlier analysis of approximately 590 of the donors, a V segment was called functional when productive rearrangements were above 56.7%, and segregating when the standard deviation between donors exceeded 5%. To diagnose cytomegalovirus status from the catalog of TCR beta chain sequences, a statistical classification framework was built. In a later analysis, TCR nucleotide sequences were compared against IMGT/GENE-DB human TR gene sequences so that V and J genes could be assigned. The TCRdist pipeline was used in a later analysis to assign CDR3 sequences and most-parsimonious VDJ recombination scenarios. In a later analysis, each TCR beta chain was defined by its CDR3 amino acid sequence together with its V-gene family, and reads without a unique V-gene family were excluded. A later analysis removed 500 to 650 highly shared, low-generation-probability nucleotide sequences to deal with suspected cross-contamination and a sequencing artifact. A later analysis calculated a clonal expansion index for each public chain from normalized within-repertoire ranks of inferred template counts. In a later analysis, generation probabilities were computed using a VDJ recombination model fitted to out-of-frame rearrangements, and the results were checked against IGoR. A later analysis scored TCR-TCR, TCR-HLA and TCR-CMV co-occurrence with hypergeometric tests, applying a repertoire-size bias correction to TCR pairs. To estimate false discovery rates, a later analysis permuted the HLA or CMV assignments 20 times. In a later analysis, co-occurring TCRs were grouped using DBSCAN, with TCRdist sequence similarity added in when clustering inside HLA-allele-positive subsets. For co-occurrence clustering, repertoires with fewer than 30,000 or more than 120,000 public chains were excluded, along with 5 or 6 repertoires with anomalous nucleotide sharing. The table comes from immuneACCESS by way of TCRdb, which keeps in-frame sequences with V and J called. Part of the clones is missing from these tables; in studies checked, under half for an unresolved V gene and the rest for unknown reasons. D and trimming come from the DNA, and the V and J calls and clone size come from that table. The sample table records 150,000 to 180,000 clones; approximately 80% of these occur just once. Of the sample, 9.5% to 15% falls within the top ten clones.

The cohort consisted of hundreds of healthy bone marrow donors. At the time of sampling, every cohort member was nominally healthy, though immune exposures that went unrecorded were likely present. The donor tested CMV seropositive, placing the donor among the approximately 290 seropositive members of the cohort. Every donor gave a peripheral blood sample, and the peripheral blood mononuclear cells from that sample were used for TCR beta sequencing. The Qiagen DNeasy Blood Extraction Kit was used to extract genomic DNA from the blood cell samples. Recombination connected TRBV18 to TRBJ1-2; a stretch of 10 junction bases matches TRBD1. The receptor's source is a man aged 25-45 years in good health and CMV-seropositive. The sequenced sample consisted of PBMCs. Here the CDR3 is given as CASSLGQGDYGYTF. The DNA sequence reads TGTGCCAGCTCACTAGGACAGGGGGACTATGGCTACACCTTC.